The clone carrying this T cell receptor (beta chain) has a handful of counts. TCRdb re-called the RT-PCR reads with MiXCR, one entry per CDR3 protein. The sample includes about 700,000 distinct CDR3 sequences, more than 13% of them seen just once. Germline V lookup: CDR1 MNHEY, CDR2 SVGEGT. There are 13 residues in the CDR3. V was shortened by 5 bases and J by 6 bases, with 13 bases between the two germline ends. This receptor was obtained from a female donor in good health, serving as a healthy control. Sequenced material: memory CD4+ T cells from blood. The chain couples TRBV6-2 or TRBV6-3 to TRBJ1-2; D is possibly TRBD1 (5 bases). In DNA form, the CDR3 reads TGTGCCAGCAGTACCACAAGGGGAAATGGCTACACCTTC. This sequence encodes CASSTTRGNGYTF.